This T cell receptor (beta chain) appears in the sequencing data of a study of T-cell reconstitution after alpha-beta-depleted transplantation in children. Researchers prepared the TCRbeta library using unique molecular identifiers, the study reports. In TCRdb, the PCR reads were re-called with MiXCR into one record per CDR3 protein. The sample consists of fewer than 550,000 distinct CDR3 sequences, roughly 10% of them appearing once. Trimming took 3 bases from V and 4 from J, leaving 12 bases between them. The germline V gene encodes CDR1 DFQATT and CDR2 SNEGSKA (reference sequence). There are 13 residues in the CDR3. Study conclusions and caveats: From newly produced T cells came most of the T-cell counts and diversity one year after transplant.

There are many counts of this clonotype. Its specificity is not known. The chain couples TRBV20-1 to TRBJ1-1, with D maybe TRBD1 (6 bases). This sample comprised PBMCs, obtained before TCRalphabeta/CD19-depleted stem cell transplant. The origin of this receptor is a child aged 2 to 10 with inherited bone marrow failure, due to receive a stem cell transplant. Written as DNA, the CDR3 is TGCAGTGCTAGCCACAGGGTAAGCACTGAAGCTTTCTTT. This codes for CSASHRVSTEAFF.